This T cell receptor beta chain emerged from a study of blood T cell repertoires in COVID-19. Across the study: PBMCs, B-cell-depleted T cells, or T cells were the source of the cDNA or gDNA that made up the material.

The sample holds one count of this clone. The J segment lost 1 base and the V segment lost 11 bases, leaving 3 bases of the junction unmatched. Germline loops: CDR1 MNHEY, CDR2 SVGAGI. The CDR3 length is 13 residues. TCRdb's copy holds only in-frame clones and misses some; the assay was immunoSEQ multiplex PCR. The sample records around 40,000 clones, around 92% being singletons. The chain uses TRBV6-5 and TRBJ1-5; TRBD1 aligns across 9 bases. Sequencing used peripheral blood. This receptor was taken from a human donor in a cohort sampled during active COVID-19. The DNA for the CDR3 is TGTGCCGTTGGGACAGGGAGCAATCAGCCCCAGCATTTT. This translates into CAVGTGSNQPQHF.